Sequencing of this TCR beta chain was carried out in a study of T cell clonotyping in hematopoietic cell transplantation. Study results and caveats: Cells were unsorted, so CD4 and CD8 contributions were not separated. Graft donor and pretransplant recipient Inverse Simpson Index values predicted broader posttransplant TCR diversity. Pathologically expanded recipient clonotypes increased progressively from day 30 to day 180 as diversity fell. At the given depth, recipient repertoires were over 95% de novo clonotypes.

Libraries were prepared by immunoSEQ multiplex PCR; TCRdb keeps only in-frame clonotypes and omits some of them. The repertoire holds 30,000 to 45,000 clones, with approximately 88% as singletons. Notes on this clone: Antigen specificity is unknown.

Trimming left V 0 bases short and J 1 base short, with 7 bases between. This CDR3 is built from 14 residues. Germline V gives CDR1 SGHRS, CDR2 YFSETQ. The chain joins TRBV5-1 to TRBJ1-1; no reliable D call. The TCR comes from a woman aged 35 to 49 in good health. Some clones in this sample may be carry-over from other donors' samples. The sequenced material came from peripheral blood mononuclear cells. CDR3 region: CASSLGGGNTEAFF. DNA for the CDR3: TGCGCCAGCAGCTTGGGCGGCGGGAACACTGAAGCTTTCTTT.